The 19 T cell receptor beta chains below all came from one sample that was sequenced in a study of blood T cell repertoires in COVID-19. Sequencing was performed with immunoSEQ multiplex PCR; in TCRdb, only in-frame clones are kept and a portion is missing. Seen here are 210,000 or so clones, roughly 89% observed once, and the top ten hold 0.5% to 0.75%. The sample taken for sequencing was peripheral blood. The receptors originated from a man aged 50-60 years with acute or convalescent COVID-19.

V is TRBV5-1 and J is TRBJ1-1, with TRBD1 matching over 7 bases. Germline V lookup: CDR1 SGHRS, CDR2 YFSETQ. After removal of 4 bases from V and 4 bases from J, the junction contained 4 bases not matched to a gene. The CDR3 extends over 13 amino acids. The CDR3 sequence: CASSQRGPTEAFF. In nucleotides, the CDR3 is TGCGCCAGCAGCCAGAGGGGGCCCACTGAAGCTTTCTTT.

This clone was seen once. The chain couples TRBV25-1 to TRBJ1-1; D may be TRBD1 (6 bases). The CDR3 totals 16 residues. From germline, CDR1 is MGHDK and CDR2 SYGVNS. Trimming took off 4 bases at V and 0 bases at J, with 15 bases between the two ends. The CDR3 DNA follows: TGTGCCAGCAGTGGGGGGCTAATAGGTATGAACACTGAAGCTTTCTTT. Encoded protein: CASSGGLIGMNTEAFF.

The gene calls are TRBV30 and TRBJ2-7; unclear D gene. Germline CDR1 GTSNPN, CDR2 SVGIG (reference sequence). The CDR3 sequence is 12 residues long. The V end lost 0 bases, the J end lost 1 base, and 4 bases lay between the germline ends. The CDR3 DNA reads TGTGCCTGGAGTGTTAGTTCCTACGAGCAGTACTTC. It encodes CAWSVSSYEQYF.

V is TRBV7-9 and J is TRBJ2-5; maybe TRBD1 (5 bases). V was cut by 4 bases and J by 2 bases, with 8 bases left in between. The CDR3 runs 13 residues. Germline V CDR1 and CDR2: SEHNR, FQNEAQ (reference sequence). This CDR3 is CASSSTEQETQYF. CDR3 in DNA: TGTGCCAGCAGCTCGACAGAGCAAGAGACCCAGTACTTC.

The chain uses TRBV4-1 and TRBJ2-3, with TRBD2 identical over 12 bases. J lost 2 bases, V lost 4 bases, and 19 bases had no gene match. Germline V gene data show CDR1 as MGHRA and CDR2 as YSYEKL. This CDR3 comprises 21 residues. Written as DNA, the CDR3 is TGCGCCAGCAGCCCCATAATCAAGGGGCTAGCGGGAGGGCCCTCCACAGATACGCAGTATTTT. Protein: CASSPIIKGLAGGPSTDTQYF.

This chain joins TRBV11-2 and TRBJ2-2; D call uncertain. Between the trimmed V and J ends, which lost 5 bases and 0 bases, there was a span of 7 bases. The CDR3 is 14 residues long. Germline V lookup: CDR1 SGHAT, CDR2 FQNNGV. CDR3 sequence reads: CASSLPPNTGELFF. CDR3 DNA sequence: TGTGCCAGCAGCCTTCCCCCGAACACCGGGGAGCTGTTTTTT.

This chain connects TRBV5-8 to TRBJ2-6, with D perhaps TRBD2 (5 bases). Trimming shortened V by 0 bases and J by 3 bases, and 10 bases separated the two germline ends. The germline V gene encodes CDR1 SGHTS and CDR2 YDEGEE. There are 16 residues in the CDR3. CDR3 residues: CASSLVPGFGANVLTF. The CDR3 coding sequence is TGTGCCAGCAGCTTGGTTCCGGGATTTGGGGCCAACGTCCTGACTTTC.

The chain links TRBV5-1 to TRBJ2-5, with TRBD2 identical over 16 bases. Looked up from germline, CDR1 is SGHRS and CDR2 is YFSETQ. After removal of 3 bases from V and 5 bases from J, the junction contained 7 bases not matched to a gene. The CDR3 is 17 amino acids. CDR3 loop: CASSYGTSGGARETQYF. The CDR3 DNA reads TGCGCCAGCAGCTACGGGACTAGCGGGGGGGCCCGGGAGACCCAGTACTTC.

V is TRBV27 and J is TRBJ2-2; 9 bases are shared with TRBD1. Per germline, CDR1 MNHEY and CDR2 SMNVEV (reference sequence). This CDR3 is built from 15 residues. V trimming: 2 bases; J trimming: 6 bases; junction bases outside the gene matches: 4. The CDR3 region is CASSLVGQGAGELFF. CDR3 sequence (DNA): TGTGCCAGCAGTTTAGTGGGACAGGGAGCCGGGGAGCTGTTTTTT.

The J gene is TRBJ1-6, the V gene TRBV28; TRBD1 matches at 7 bases. The CDR3 consists of 14 residues. V shed 3 bases, J shed 10 bases, and the junction held 6 bases outside the gene matches. Germline CDR1 reads MDHEN; CDR2 reads SYDVKM. The CDR3 sequence is CASSFWTGGSPLHF. The CDR3 DNA is TGTGCCAGCAGTTTTTGGACAGGAGGGTCACCCCTCCACTTT.

This chain uses TRBV3-1 (or the pseudogene TRBV3-2) with TRBJ2-3; TRBD1 matches at 8 bases. From germline, CDR1 is LGHDT and CDR2 YNNKEL (reference sequence). CDR3 length: 14 residues. Trimming took 2 bases from V and 4 from J; bases not matched to a gene: 2. Written as DNA, the CDR3 is TGTGCCAGCAGCCAACCAGGGGGCTCAGATACGCAGTATTTT. This sequence encodes CASSQPGGSDTQYF.

CDR3 loop: CASSLGETGSPLHF. CDR3 bases: TGCGCCAGCAGCTTGGGTGAGACAGGGTCACCCCTCCACTTT. The chain couples TRBV5-1 to TRBJ1-6, with 7 bases identical to TRBD1. The CDR3 has 14 residues. Germline V lookup: CDR1 SGHRS, CDR2 YFSETQ. V lost 0 bases, J lost 10 bases, and 4 bases stayed unmatched.

The chain carries TRBV7-8 and TRBJ2-3; D call uncertain. This CDR3 has 12 residues. V was clipped by 5 bases and J by 6 bases, with 9 bases between them. Germline V gives CDR1 SGHVS, CDR2 FQNEAQ. The CDR3 region is CASSPGGDTQYF. CDR3 sequence (DNA): TGTGCCAGCAGCCCGGGTGGGGATACGCAGTATTTT.

The table lists this clone with a count of one. V and J are TRBV10-3 and TRBJ2-1; tentative D call: TRBD2 (5 bases). Deletions cut 4 bases from V and 4 bases from J, with 14 bases between. The CDR3 is 15 residues long. Germline values: CDR1 ENHRY, CDR2 SYGVKD. CDR3 sequence reads: CAISGGKEGYNEQFF. The DNA of the CDR3 is TGTGCCATCAGTGGAGGGAAGGAAGGGTACAATGAGCAGTTCTTC.

The rearrangement links TRBV5-1 to TRBJ1-1; 7 bases agree with TRBD1. There are 13 residues in the CDR3. The V gene end was trimmed by 2 bases and the J gene end by 7 bases; junction bases not matched to a gene: 5. From germline, CDR1 is SGHRS and CDR2 YFSETQ. CDR3 sequence (DNA): TGCGCCAGCAGCTTAGAGGCAGGGGGTGAAGCTTTCTTT. Amino acids: CASSLEAGGEAFF.

V usage is TRBV6-5 and J usage is TRBJ1-3; D might be TRBD1 (6 bases). The CDR3 is made up of 14 amino acids. The V and J ends lost 6 bases and 0 bases respectively, with 9 bases between them. CDR1 and CDR2 from the germline V gene are MNHEY and SVGAGI. This CDR3 reads CASSRDNSGNTIYF. CDR3 DNA: TGTGCCAGCAGCCGGGACAACTCTGGAAACACCATATATTTT.

V and J are TRBV5-6 and TRBJ2-2; no clear D. Per the germline V gene, CDR1 is SGHDT and CDR2 is YYEEEE. The CDR3 is 14 residues long. V gave up 1 base and J gave up 5 bases, with 9 bases separating them. This chain's CDR3 is CASSLRSLTGELFF. For the CDR3, the DNA is TGTGCCAGCAGCTTGCGGTCTCTTACCGGGGAGCTGTTTTTT.

This sequence joins TRBV6-5 and TRBJ1-2; the D gene is possibly TRBD1 (6 bases). Germline V CDR1 and CDR2: MNHEY, SVGAGI. V dropped 7 bases and J dropped 5 bases, with 14 bases sitting between them. This CDR3 spans 13 amino acids. The CDR3 nucleotides are TGTGCCAGCACCAAGGTGCAGGGGTATGGCTACACCTTC. Translation: CASTKVQGYGYTF.

This chain links TRBV4-1 with TRBJ2-3; 9 nucleotides match TRBD1. The CDR3 extends over 15 amino acids. Trimming at V came to 8 bases and at J to 3 bases, leaving 9 bases not matched to a gene. The germline V gene has CDR1 MGHRA and CDR2 YSYEKL. CDR3 residues: CASRSPGQGTDTQYF. The DNA for the CDR3 is TGCGCCAGCCGGTCTCCGGGACAGGGAACAGATACGCAGTATTTT.